This TCR beta chain was recorded in a study of T cells in Graves' hyperthyroidism and ophthalmopathy. Germline CDR1 is SGHAT and CDR2 is FQNNGV. CDR3 length: 17 amino acids. V was clipped by 2 bases and J by 4 bases, with 18 bases between them. Authors of the study amplified TCR beta CDR3 regions from RNA transcripts. Initially, a first-round RT-PCR of the TCR CDR3 employed the HTBI primer set. TCRdb fed the multiplex PCR reads into MiXCR, producing one record per CDR3 protein. The sample includes around 35,000 distinct CDR3 sequences, around 52% seen only once; the top ten take under 30%. The sequence came from a middle-aged woman with Graves' ophthalmopathy. J is TRBJ2-1 and V is TRBV11-2, with a weak D call TRBD1 (7 bases). The sample was blood. The CDR3 DNA reads TGTGCCAGCAGCTTACAGGGGGGAGCAGGACAGTACAATGAGCAGTTCTTC. Translation gives CASSLQGGAGQYNEQFF.